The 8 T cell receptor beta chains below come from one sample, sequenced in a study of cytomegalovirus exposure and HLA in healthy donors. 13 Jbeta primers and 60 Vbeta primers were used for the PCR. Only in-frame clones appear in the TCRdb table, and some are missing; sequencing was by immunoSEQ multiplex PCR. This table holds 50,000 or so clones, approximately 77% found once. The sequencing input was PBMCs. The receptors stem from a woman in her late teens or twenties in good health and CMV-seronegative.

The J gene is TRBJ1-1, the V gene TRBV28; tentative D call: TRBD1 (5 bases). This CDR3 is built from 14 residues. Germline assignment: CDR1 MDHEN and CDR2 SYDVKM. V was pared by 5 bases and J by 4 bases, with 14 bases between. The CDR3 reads CASSLDSLITEAFF. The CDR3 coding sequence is TGTGCCAGCAGTCTAGACAGCCTAATCACTGAAGCTTTCTTT.

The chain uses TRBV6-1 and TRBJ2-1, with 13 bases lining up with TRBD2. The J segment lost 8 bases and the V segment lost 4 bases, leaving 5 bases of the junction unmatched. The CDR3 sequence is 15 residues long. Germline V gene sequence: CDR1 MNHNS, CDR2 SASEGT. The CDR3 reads CASSGGLAGAYEQFF. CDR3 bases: TGTGCCAGCAGTGGAGGACTAGCGGGAGCGTATGAGCAGTTCTTC.

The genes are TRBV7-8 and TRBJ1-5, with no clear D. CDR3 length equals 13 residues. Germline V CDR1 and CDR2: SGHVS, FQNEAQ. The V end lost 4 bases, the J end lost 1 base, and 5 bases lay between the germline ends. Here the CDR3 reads CASSSGSNQPQHF. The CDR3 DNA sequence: TGTGCCAGCAGCTCCGGGAGCAATCAGCCCCAGCATTTT.

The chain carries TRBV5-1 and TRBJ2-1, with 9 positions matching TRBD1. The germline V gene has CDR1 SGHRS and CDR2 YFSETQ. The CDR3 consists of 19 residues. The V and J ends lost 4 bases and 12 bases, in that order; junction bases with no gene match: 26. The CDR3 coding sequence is TGCGCCAGCAGCCATAGTCCCGGGACAGGGAGTGGTGCCCTCTTGGGGCAGTTCTTC. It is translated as CASSHSPGTGSGALLGQFF.

The CDR3 is CASRILAGGSYEQYF. CDR3 in DNA: TGTGCCAGTAGGATACTAGCGGGAGGTTCCTACGAGCAGTACTTC. This sequence joins TRBV19 and TRBJ2-7; TRBD2 agrees at 12 bases. Germline trimming cut 6 bases from V and 1 base from J; bases unmatched to any gene: 4. The CDR3 length is 15 residues. CDR1 is LNHDA, CDR2 SQIVND, per germline (reference sequence).

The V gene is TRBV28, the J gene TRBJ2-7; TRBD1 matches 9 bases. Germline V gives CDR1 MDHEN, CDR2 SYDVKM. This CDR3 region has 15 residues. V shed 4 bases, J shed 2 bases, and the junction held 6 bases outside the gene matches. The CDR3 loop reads CASSSAGTGTYEQYF. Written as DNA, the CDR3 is TGTGCCAGCAGTTCCGCCGGGACAGGGACCTACGAGCAGTACTTC.

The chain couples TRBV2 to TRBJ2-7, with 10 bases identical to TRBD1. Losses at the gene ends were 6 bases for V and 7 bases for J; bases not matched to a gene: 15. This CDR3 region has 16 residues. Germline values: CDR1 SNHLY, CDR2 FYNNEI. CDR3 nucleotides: TGTGCCAGCAGCGACTCCGGGACAGGGGCCCTTGGGGAGCAGTACTTC. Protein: CASSDSGTGALGEQYF.

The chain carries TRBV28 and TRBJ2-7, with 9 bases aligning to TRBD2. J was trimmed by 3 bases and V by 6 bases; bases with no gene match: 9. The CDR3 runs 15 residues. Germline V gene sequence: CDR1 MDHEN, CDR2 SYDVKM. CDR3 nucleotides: TGTGCCAGCAGGGGGGCGACTAGCGGCTACTACGAGCAGTACTTC. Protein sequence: CASRGATSGYYEQYF.